What follows describes a single TCR beta chain. The source of the sample is a study of blood T cell repertoires in COVID-19. About the study: There were acute and convalescent COVID-19 samples, and they came from the United States, Italy and Spain. The cDNA or gDNA used as material had been derived from T cells, B-cell-depleted T cells, or PBMCs.

Produced via immunoSEQ multiplex PCR; TCRdb's table is partial and in-frame only. The data hold roughly 430,000 clones, with approximately 85% observed a single time. The CDR3 loop spans 15 amino acids. The V and J ends lost 2 bases and 8 bases, in that order; junction bases with no gene match: 8. The V gene's germline CDR1 is LGHNA and CDR2 YNFKEQ. Clinical history as reported by participants underpinned cohort assignment. The chain recombines TRBV4-2 with TRBJ1-4; 7 bases match TRBD1. This TCR was recovered from a woman in her thirties or forties with acute COVID-19. The sequencing input was PBMCs or T cells enriched from blood (not recorded which). CDR3 sequence (DNA): TGTGCCAGCAGCCAAATGAACAGGGGTGGCGAAAAACTGTTTTTT. Protein: CASSQMNRGGEKLFF.